In this sample, the clone carrying this T cell receptor beta chain turned up many times. The target antigen is unknown. These data originate in a study of T-cell reconstitution after alpha-beta-depleted transplantation in children. Whole-study results and caveats: Reportedly, alpha-beta T cells present about two months post-transplant originated from several hundred expanded clones of graft origin. Counts and diversity of T cells one year after transplant came mostly from newly produced T cells. The high TCRbeta diversity at day 60 in some patients came from surviving recipient T cells and thymic progenitors.

The TCRbeta library incorporated unique molecular identifiers. TCRdb ran MiXCR on the PCR reads and lists one entry per CDR3 protein. The sample includes roughly 400,000 distinct CDR3 sequences, 43% of them seen just once. Material: PBMCs, obtained before TCRalphabeta/CD19-depleted stem cell transplant. The clonotype comes from a girl aged 2-15 years with aplastic anemia, due to receive a stem cell transplant.

Written as DNA, the CDR3 is TGCAGTGCTGGGGGGCGGGGAGGGCCGAAAGATACGCAGTATTTT. Residues: CSAGGRGGPKDTQYF. The chain employs TRBV20-1 and TRBJ2-3; D perhaps matches TRBD2 (7 bases). V dropped 5 bases and J dropped 5 bases, with 20 bases sitting between them. Germline loops: CDR1 DFQATT, CDR2 SNEGSKA (reference sequence). The CDR3 sequence is 15 residues long.